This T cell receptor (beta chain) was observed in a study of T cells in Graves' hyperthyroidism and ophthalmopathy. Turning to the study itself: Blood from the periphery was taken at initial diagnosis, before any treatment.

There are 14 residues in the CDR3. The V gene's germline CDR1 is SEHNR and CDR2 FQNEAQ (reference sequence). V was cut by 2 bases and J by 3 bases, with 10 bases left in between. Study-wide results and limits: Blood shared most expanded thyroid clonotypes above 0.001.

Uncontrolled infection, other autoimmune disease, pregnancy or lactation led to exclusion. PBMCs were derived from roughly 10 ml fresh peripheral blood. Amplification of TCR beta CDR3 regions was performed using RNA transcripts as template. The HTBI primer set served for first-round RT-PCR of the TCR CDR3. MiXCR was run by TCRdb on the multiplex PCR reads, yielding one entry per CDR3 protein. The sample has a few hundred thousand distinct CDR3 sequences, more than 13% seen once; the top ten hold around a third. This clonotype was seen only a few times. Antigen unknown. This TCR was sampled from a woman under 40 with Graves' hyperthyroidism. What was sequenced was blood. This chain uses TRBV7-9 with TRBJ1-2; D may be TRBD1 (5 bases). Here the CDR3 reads CASSLMGQDYGYTF. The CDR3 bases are TGTGCCAGCAGCTTAATGGGGCAGGACTATGGCTACACCTTC.